The clone carrying this T cell receptor beta chain has only a few counts. Antigen specificity is unknown. The CDR3 spans 16 residues. CDR1 is MNHEY and CDR2 is SMNVEV in the germline V gene (reference sequence). V lost 6 bases, J lost 7 bases, and 13 bases stayed unmatched. RNA transcripts served as the template for amplifying TCR beta CDR3 regions. Researchers ran a first-round RT-PCR on the TCR CDR3 using the HTBI primer set. TCRdb called the multiplex PCR reads again in MiXCR, with one record for every CDR3 protein. The sample contains some 340,000 distinct CDR3 sequences, approximately 13% of which appear only once. This sample was included in a study of T cells in Graves' hyperthyroidism and ophthalmopathy. Findings of the study overall: The model identified upcoming ophthalmopathy a median 6.5 months ahead of onset.

The source of this sequence is a middle-aged woman with Graves' ophthalmopathy. The chain joins TRBV27 to TRBJ2-7; 12 nucleotides line up with TRBD2. The material sequenced was blood. The CDR3 reads CASSPAGLAGRVEQYF. The CDR3 bases are TGTGCCAGCAGCCCAGCAGGACTAGCGGGACGTGTGGAGCAGTACTTC.